This entry lists 15 T cell receptor beta chains sequenced from one sample in a study of T cell responses to AZD1222 COVID-19 vaccine. Only in-frame clones appear in the TCRdb table, and some are missing; sequencing was by immunoSEQ multiplex PCR. This table has about 100,000 clones, over 75% appearing once. Sample: peripheral blood, taken 28 days after the second AZD1222 dose. The source of these receptors is an adult who received the AZD1222 COVID-19 vaccine.

The chain recombines TRBV3-1 (or the pseudogene TRBV3-2) with TRBJ2-5; no reliable D call. There are 13 residues in the CDR3. Between the trimmed V and J ends, which lost 5 bases and 1 base, there was a span of 8 bases. Per the germline V gene, CDR1 is LGHDT and CDR2 is YNNKEL (reference sequence). CDR3 nucleotides: TGTGCCAGCAGCTCTTCCGGCCAAGAGACCCAGTACTTC. It encodes CASSSSGQETQYF.

The chain recombines TRBV2 with TRBJ1-2, with a weak D call TRBD1 (6 bases). Germline-derived CDR1 and CDR2 are SNHLY and FYNNEI. The CDR3 loop spans 13 amino acids. V lost 6 bases and J lost 2, with 10 bases in between. The CDR3 DNA is TGTGCCAGCAGCCGGACAGACAACTATGGCTACACCTTC. This translates into CASSRTDNYGYTF.

V gene TRBV20-1 combines with J gene TRBJ1-5, with 8 bases fitting TRBD1. The length of the CDR3 is 15 residues. Trimming took 3 bases from V and 1 from J; bases not matched to a gene: 5. Per germline, CDR1 DFQATT and CDR2 SNEGSKA (reference sequence). Here the CDR3 DNA reads TGCAGTGCTAGTCCAAGGACAGGGAGCAATCAGCCCCAGCATTTT. It encodes CSASPRTGSNQPQHF.

CDR3 sequence: CASSQEVPGLQLGDTQYF. The CDR3 DNA is TGTGCCAGCAGCCAAGAGGTGCCGGGACTCCAACTTGGGGATACGCAGTATTTT. The J gene is TRBJ2-3, the V gene TRBV3-1 (or the pseudogene TRBV3-2), with D perhaps matching TRBD2 (6 bases). The V and J ends lost 0 bases and 6 bases respectively, with 22 bases between them. The germline gives CDR1 LGHDT, CDR2 YNNKEL (reference sequence). CDR3 length: 18 residues.

This chain links TRBV28 with TRBJ2-3, with 13 bases identical to TRBD2. The germline CDR1 and CDR2 sequences are MDHEN and SYDVKM. The CDR3 is 17 amino acids. V was clipped by 5 bases and J by 2 bases; unmatched bases: 7. This CDR3 reads CASSRRTSGSLTDTQYF. The CDR3 region has the DNA TGTGCCAGCAGTCGTCGGACTAGCGGGAGTCTCACAGATACGCAGTATTTT.

The CDR3 DNA follows: TGTGCCTGGAGTGGGGACAAGGACTGGTTTGAGACCCAGTACTTC. As protein: CAWSGDKDWFETQYF. The chain uses TRBV30 and TRBJ2-5, with D perhaps matching TRBD1 (6 bases). CDR1 and CDR2 (germline): GTSNPN, SVGIG (reference sequence). This CDR3 spans 15 amino acids. V lost 1 base and J 5 bases, leaving 17 bases between the germline ends.

The rearrangement links TRBV2 to TRBJ1-5, with 9 bases aligning to TRBD1. CDR1 and CDR2 from the germline V gene are SNHLY and FYNNEI. V lost 7 bases to trimming and J lost 9 bases; unmatched junction nucleotides: 7. The CDR3 spans 13 residues. CDR3 nucleotide sequence: TGTGCCAGCAACGGACAGGGGCAAGGGCCCCAGCATTTT. This gives the protein CASNGQGQGPQHF.

The genes are TRBV7-9 and TRBJ2-2; no clear D gene. CDR3 size: 12 residues. The V gene's germline CDR1 is SEHNR and CDR2 FQNEAQ (reference sequence). Deletions cut 3 bases from V and 1 base from J, with 0 bases between. As DNA, the CDR3 is TGTGCCAGCAGCTTGAACACCGGGGAGCTGTTTTTT. As protein: CASSLNTGELFF.

The chain employs TRBV18 and TRBJ1-1, with D uncertain. The CDR3 has 12 residues. Between the trimmed V and J ends, which lost 4 bases and 11 bases, there was a span of 14 bases. Germline loops: CDR1 KGHSH, CDR2 LQKENI. The CDR3 protein is CASSLSSEGAFF. CDR3 DNA sequence: TGTGCCAGCTCACTCAGCTCCGAGGGTGCTTTCTTT.

On this clone: One end of the junction fails to match germline, which may point to a read error. The rearrangement joins TRBV7-7 to TRBJ2-7, with 8 positions matching TRBD1. This CDR3 comprises 15 residues. Per the germline V gene, CDR1 is SSHAT and CDR2 is FNYEAQ (reference sequence). The CDR3 coding sequence is TGTGCTAGCAGCTTGAGACAGGGGACCTCCTACGAGCAGTACTTC. Its translation: CASSLRQGTSYEQYF. The full variable domain, with the rest looked up from reference TRBV7-7 and TRBJ2-7, is GAGVSQSPRYKVTKRGQDVTLRCDPISSHATLYWYQQALGQGPEFLTYFNYEAQPDKSGLPSDRFSAERPEGSISTLTIQRTEQRDSAMYRCASSLRQGTSYEQYFGPGTRLTVT.

The chain uses TRBV18 and TRBJ1-2; perhaps TRBD1 as D (6 bases). There are 13 residues in the CDR3. Trimming shortened V by 6 bases and J by 3 bases, and 11 bases separated the two germline ends. CDR1 is KGHSH and CDR2 is LQKENI in the germline V gene. The CDR3 is CASSSDSHYGYTF. The CDR3 nucleotides read TGTGCCAGCTCTTCGGACAGCCACTATGGCTACACCTTC.

The chain couples TRBV5-1 to TRBJ2-7; the match to TRBD1 covers 9 bases. Germline V CDR1 and CDR2: SGHRS, YFSETQ. The V gene end was trimmed by 0 bases and the J gene end by 2 bases; junction bases not matched to a gene: 0. This CDR3 contains 14 residues. CDR3 region: CASSLGTGAYEQYF. The CDR3 nucleotides are TGCGCCAGCAGCTTGGGGACAGGGGCCTACGAGCAGTACTTC.

This chain joins TRBV5-1 and TRBJ1-2; TRBD1 matches 12 bases. V shed 5 bases, J shed 8 bases, and the junction held 10 bases outside the gene matches. The CDR3 totals 15 residues. Per the germline V gene, CDR1 is SGHRS and CDR2 is YFSETQ. This CDR3 is CASSSGTGGLGGYTF. The CDR3 nucleotides read TGCGCCAGCAGTTCCGGGACAGGGGGCTTGGGAGGCTACACCTTC.

The chain carries TRBV27 and TRBJ2-7; D unclear. The CDR3 consists of 13 residues. Germline assignment: CDR1 MNHEY and CDR2 SMNVEV (reference sequence). Deletions cut 7 bases from V and 0 bases from J, with 10 bases between. CDR3 bases: TGTGCCAGCATGGATCTCTCCTCCTACGAGCAGTACTTC. Translating it yields CASMDLSSYEQYF.

V usage is TRBV24-1 and J usage is TRBJ2-5, with 8 bases fitting TRBD2. Unmatched junction bases numbered 9, after V lost 4 bases and J lost 3 bases. The CDR3 is 16 residues long. In germline, CDR1 is KGHDR, CDR2 SFDVKD. CDR3 protein: CATSDPRGGLEETQYF. CDR3 bases: TGTGCCACCAGTGACCCCCGGGGGGGATTAGAAGAGACCCAGTACTTC.